This is a list of T cell receptor beta chains from one sample in a study of T cell repertoires and HLA-DP antigens. Method: immunoSEQ multiplex PCR; TCRdb's copy keeps in-frame clones and lacks some. The profile shows about 89,000 clones, roughly nine tenths of them singletons. Antigens of these TCRs are unknown. The sequenced sample was CD4+ T cells from PBMCs. All receptors derive from a man aged 50 to 60 in good health and CMV-seronegative. CDR3s include the opening cysteine and the closing phenylalanine or tryptophan. Each record gives: D gene, J gene, V gene, clone size, CDR3 DNA, CDR3 protein. The D gene is left open where the match is weak. Some rows mark clone size as missing; the rest say once, few, many or name a class of expanded clone.

TRBD1,TRBJ2-5,TRBV18,-,TGTGCCAGCTCACCACGGACAGGGGGGGAGACCCAGTACTTC,CASSPRTGGETQYF
-,TRBJ1-5,TRBV28,-,TGTGCCAGCAGTCTAGGCACAGCTTATCAGCCCCAGCATTTT,CASSLGTAYQPQHF
-,TRBJ2-3,TRBV9,-,TGTGCCAGCAGCGTAGGAACGGGAAGCGGCACAGATACGCAGTATTTT,CASSVGTGSGTDTQYF
-,TRBJ1-2,TRBV6-5,-,TGTGCCAGCAGTTTTAACAGGGCAGCTAACTATGGCTACACCTTC,CASSFNRAANYGYTF
-,TRBJ1-6,TRBV30,-,TGTGCCTGGTGTGTGGGGGTTTCAGGGATATCACCCCTCCACTTT,CAWCVGVSGISPLHF
-,TRBJ2-2,TRBV5-1,-,TGCGCCAGCAGCGAAGGGGGGGCCACCGGGGAGCTGTTTTTT,CASSEGGATGELFF
TRBD1,TRBJ1-2,TRBV10-2,-,TGCGCCAGCAGTGAACAGGGGGATCCATTCGGCTACACCTTC,CASSEQGDPFGYTF
-,TRBJ1-4,TRBV5-1,-,TGCGCCAGCAGCTTGTCCGGGAGGAATGAAAAACTGTTTTTT,CASSLSGRNEKLFF
TRBD2,TRBJ2-5,TRBV29-1,few,TGCAGCTCAAGGACTAGCGCGAAAGAGACCCAGTACTTC,CSSRTSAKETQYF
-,TRBJ1-3,TRBV28,once,TGTGCCAGCAGTTTAGGGGGAAACACCATATATTTT,CASSLGGNTIYF
-,TRBJ1-1,TRBV6-4,-,TGTGCCAGCAGTGACAGGGTTGGGACTGAAGCTTTCTTT,CASSDRVGTEAFF
-,TRBJ1-3,TRBV18,-,TGTGCCAGCTCACCCCAAACCTCTGGAAACACCATATATTTT,CASSPQTSGNTIYF
TRBD1,TRBJ1-2,TRBV29-1,-,TGCAGCGTTGAAGGATCAGGGGGTGGCTACACCTTC,CSVEGSGGGYTF
TRBD2,TRBJ2-7,TRBV30,few,TGTGCCTGGAGCGGGACTAGCCCCTACGAGCAGTACTTC,CAWSGTSPYEQYF
-,TRBJ1-5,TRBV6-6,-,TGTGCCAGCAGACCAACAGGGCGTGACAATCAGCCCCAGCATTTT,CASRPTGRDNQPQHF
-,TRBJ2-2,TRBV28,-,TGTGCCAGCAGTTTATTGACGCAGAAGGAGCTGTTTTTT,CASSLLTQKELFF
-,TRBJ2-7,TRBV5-1,-,TGCGCCAGCAGCCGCGAATCCTACGAGCAGTACTTC,CASSRESYEQYF
TRBD2,TRBJ2-3,TRBV7-6,-,TGTGCCAGCAGCTTAATAGCTACGGGACTAGCGGCAACAGATACGCAGTATTTT,CASSLIATGLAATDTQYF
-,TRBJ2-3,TRBV6-1,-,TGTGCCAGCAGTGCGTACCGGGACACCCCGCGCACAGATACGCAGTATTTT,CASSAYRDTPRTDTQYF
-,TRBJ2-3,TRBV30,-,TGTGCCTGGAGTGGGAAGGGCAGGGGAAGAGATACGCAGTATTTT,CAWSGKGRGRDTQYF
TRBD2,TRBJ2-7,TRBV2,-,TGTGCCAGCAGGGCCCGACTAGCGGTCACCTACGAGCAGTACTTC,CASRARLAVTYEQYF
-,TRBJ2-7,TRBV14,-,TGTGCCAGCAGCCATTTACAGAACGAGCAGTACTTC,CASSHLQNEQYF
-,TRBJ2-1,TRBV7-2,-,TGTGCCAGCAGCTCAGGGGTCCGCTACAATGAGCAGTTCTTC,CASSSGVRYNEQFF
TRBD1,TRBJ2-7,TRBV9,-,TGTGCCAGCAGCCCCCGGACAGGGTTTAGCTACGAGCAGTACTTC,CASSPRTGFSYEQYF
-,TRBJ1-2,TRBV20-1,-,TGCAGGTCGACAGTTAACTATGGCTACACCTTC,CRSTVNYGYTF
-,TRBJ1-6,TRBV5-4,few,TGTGCCAGCAGCCCCACCGGGACGGTTAATTCACCCCTCCACTTT,CASSPTGTVNSPLHF
-,TRBJ2-3,TRBV29-1,-,TGCAGCGTTACAGAGATCCGGAATACGCAGTATTTT,CSVTEIRNTQYF
TRBD1,TRBJ1-1,TRBV19,-,TGTGCCAGTAGGCCGCCGGGGACAGTGAACACTGAAGCTTTCTTT,CASRPPGTVNTEAFF
TRBD1,TRBJ1-2,TRBV7-9,-,TGTGCCAGCAGCCCCCGCTCGGGACAGGGGATCTATGGCTACACCTTC,CASSPRSGQGIYGYTF
-,TRBJ2-1,TRBV7-9,-,TGTGCCAGCAGCCCAAGCCACAATGAGCAGTTCTTC,CASSPSHNEQFF
TRBD2,TRBJ2-7,TRBV10-1,-,TGCGCCAGCAGTGAGTCGAAAAGACTAGCGGGAGTACCTAGAGGCTCCTACGAGCAGTACTTC,CASSESKRLAGVPRGSYEQYF
-,TRBJ2-1,TRBV15,-,TGTGCCACCAGTCAGGGCGGGGTCTCCTACAATGAGCAGTTCTTC,CATSQGGVSYNEQFF
TRBD2,TRBJ2-2,TRBV7-8,few,TGTGCCAGCAGCTTAGTGTGGCTAGCGGAGAACACCGGGGAGCTGTTTTTT,CASSLVWLAENTGELFF
-,TRBJ1-2,TRBV5-1,once,TGCGCCAGCAGCTTGTCGTCAGCTAACTATGGCTACACCTTC,CASSLSSANYGYTF
TRBD1,TRBJ2-7,TRBV5-1,-,TGCGCCAGCAGCTTGATGGGACAGGGGGGCTACGAGCAGTACTTC,CASSLMGQGGYEQYF
-,TRBJ2-2,TRBV6-1,-,TGTGCCAGCAGGAGGGCCTACAACGGGGAGCTGTTTTTT,CASRRAYNGELFF
-,TRBJ1-4,TRBV25-1,-,TGTGCCAGCAGTGCCCGAACCCGGGGGGGAACTAATGAAAAACTGTTTTTT,CASSARTRGGTNEKLFF
-,TRBJ2-5,TRBV5-1,-,TGCGCCAGCAGGCAGGCCCCGGGTGAGGAGACCCAGTACTTC,CASRQAPGEETQYF
TRBD2,TRBJ2-1,TRBV15,-,TGTGCCACCAGCAGAGATTCAGCGGGCCTAGCGGGAGTTGAGCAGTTCTTC,CATSRDSAGLAGVEQFF
-,TRBJ2-5,TRBV11-2,-,TGTGCCAGCAGCTTAGGGGGGCTACAGGGTCGGGAGACCCAGTACTTC,CASSLGGLQGRETQYF
-,TRBJ2-1,TRBV19,-,TGTGCCAGTAGCCCACAGGGTTCCTACAATGAGCAGTTCTTC,CASSPQGSYNEQFF
-,TRBJ1-5,TRBV29-1,once,TGCAGCGTTGAGGGGGAATTTGGGCAGCCCCAGCATTTT,CSVEGEFGQPQHF
-,TRBJ2-5,TRBV5-1,-,TGCGCCAGCAGCTCGGCGCGGGGACAAGAGACCCAGTACTTC,CASSSARGQETQYF
-,TRBJ1-2,TRBV9,few,TGTGCCAGCGGAGGGAACTATGGCTACACCTTC,CASGGNYGYTF
-,TRBJ1-4,TRBV15,-,TGTGCCACCAGCAGTCAGGGTTATGAAAAACTGTTTTTT,CATSSQGYEKLFF
TRBD2,TRBJ2-7,TRBV19,-,TGTGCCAGTAGTCGACTAGCGGGAGCCTACGAGCAGTACTTC,CASSRLAGAYEQYF
TRBD1,TRBJ1-1,TRBV10-3,once,TGTGCCATCAGGGGTTTCGCGACAGGGGCGGGGAACACTGAAGCTTTCTTT,CAIRGFATGAGNTEAFF